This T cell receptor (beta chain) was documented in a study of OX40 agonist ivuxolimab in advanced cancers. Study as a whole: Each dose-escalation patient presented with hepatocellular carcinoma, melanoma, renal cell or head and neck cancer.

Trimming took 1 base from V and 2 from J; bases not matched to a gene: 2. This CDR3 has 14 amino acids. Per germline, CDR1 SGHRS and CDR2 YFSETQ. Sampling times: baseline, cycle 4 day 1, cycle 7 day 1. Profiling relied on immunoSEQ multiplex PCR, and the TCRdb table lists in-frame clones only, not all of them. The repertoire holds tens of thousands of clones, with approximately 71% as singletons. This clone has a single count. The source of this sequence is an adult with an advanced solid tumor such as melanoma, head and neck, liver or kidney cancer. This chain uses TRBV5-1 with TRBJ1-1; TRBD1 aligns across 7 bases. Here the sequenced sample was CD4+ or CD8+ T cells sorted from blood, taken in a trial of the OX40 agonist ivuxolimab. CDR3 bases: TGCGCCAGCAGCTTGCGGACAGGAAACACTGAAGCTTTCTTT. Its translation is CASSLRTGNTEAFF.